This entry lists 8 T cell receptor beta chains sequenced from one sample in a study of blood T cells in healthy people across ages. A sample-barcoded 5' primer and a J-beta primer mix were used in a second PCR of about 7 to 12 cycles. TCRdb called the 5' RACE reads again in MiXCR, with one record for every CDR3 protein. This table has some 1,500,000 distinct CDR3 sequences, approximately 39% appearing once. What was sequenced was blood. The receptor set was obtained from a woman younger than 30 in good health.

V is TRBV7-9 and J is TRBJ2-6; D gene ambiguous. Germline CDR1 is SEHNR and CDR2 is FQNEAQ (reference sequence). There are 15 residues in the CDR3. V lost 5 bases to trimming and J lost 0 bases, with 8 bases between them. CDR3 in amino acids: CASSVKNSGANVLTF. The CDR3 coding sequence is TGTGCCAGCAGCGTCAAGAACTCTGGGGCCAACGTCCTGACTTTC.

This CDR3 is CASSPNGDNEKLFF. DNA of the CDR3: TGTGCCAGCAGCCCCAATGGAGACAATGAAAAACTGTTTTTT. This chain links TRBV4-2 with TRBJ1-4; D not certain. Germline CDR1 LGHNA, CDR2 YNFKEQ. The CDR3 runs 14 residues. V was cut by 4 bases and J by 5 bases, with 11 bases left in between.

The J gene is TRBJ2-3, the V gene TRBV7-9, with TRBD2 identical over 13 bases. V dropped 4 bases and J dropped 7; count of bases not matched to a gene: 8. Per germline, CDR1 SEHNR and CDR2 FQNEAQ (reference sequence). The CDR3 loop spans 16 amino acids. The CDR3 reads CASSSRRTSGSYTQYF. The CDR3 DNA is TGTGCCAGCAGCTCGAGACGGACTAGCGGGAGTTATACGCAGTATTTT.

The V call is TRBV21-1, the J call TRBJ2-1. TRBV21-1 is flagged as a pseudogene. The CDR3 extends over 15 amino acids. The CDR3 DNA reads as TGTGCCAGCAGCCCAAGGCGTCTATCCTACAATGAGCAGTTCTTC. This encodes CASSPRRLSYNEQFF.

V gene TRBV7-2 combines with J gene TRBJ2-1; TRBD2 might be the D (5 bases). CDR3 length: 16 residues. Germline assignment: CDR1 SGHTA and CDR2 FQGNSA. V dropped 2 bases and J dropped 4 bases, with 15 bases sitting between them. CDR3 loop: CASSLYQRSGYNEQFF. The CDR3 DNA sequence: TGTGCCAGCAGCTTATATCAGCGGTCGGGGTACAATGAGCAGTTCTTC.

This rearrangement joins TRBV3-1 to TRBJ2-1, with 10 bases identical to TRBD2. V trimming: 0 bases; J trimming: 6 bases; junction bases outside the gene matches: 14. Germline lookup yields CDR1 LGHDT and CDR2 YNNKEL (reference sequence). The CDR3 consists of 19 residues. The CDR3 spells CASSQEVAGRLAGVNEQFF. DNA for the CDR3: TGTGCCAGCAGCCAAGAGGTGGCAGGGAGGCTAGCGGGAGTCAATGAGCAGTTCTTC.

This clonotype was observed a few times. This chain joins TRBV20-1 and TRBJ2-3; D call uncertain. CDR1 is DFQATT and CDR2 is SNEGSKA in the germline V gene (reference sequence). The CDR3 consists of 11 residues. This chain's CDR3 is CSGYSTDTQYF. CDR3 bases: TGCAGCGGCTATAGCACAGATACGCAGTATTTT.

The chain carries TRBV20-1 and TRBJ2-1, with D possibly called TRBD1 or TRBD2 (5 bases each). Trimming took 6 bases from V and 4 from J, leaving 16 bases between them. Germline V gives CDR1 DFQATT, CDR2 SNEGSKA (reference sequence). The CDR3 extends over 14 amino acids. The CDR3 sequence is CSAEPGPEYNEQFF. CDR3 DNA: TGCAGTGCCGAGCCGGGACCCGAATACAATGAGCAGTTCTTC.